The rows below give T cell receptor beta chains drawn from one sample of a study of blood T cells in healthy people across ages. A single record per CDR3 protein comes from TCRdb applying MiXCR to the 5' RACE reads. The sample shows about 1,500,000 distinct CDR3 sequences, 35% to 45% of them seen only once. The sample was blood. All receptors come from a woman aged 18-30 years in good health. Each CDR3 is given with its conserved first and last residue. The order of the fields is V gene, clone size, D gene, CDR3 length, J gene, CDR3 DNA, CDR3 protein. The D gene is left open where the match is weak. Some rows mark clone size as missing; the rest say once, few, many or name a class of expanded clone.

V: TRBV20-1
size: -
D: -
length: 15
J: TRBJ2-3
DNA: TGCAGTGCTAGAGAGGGAGAGCGGGCCCTAGATACGCAGTATTTT
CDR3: CSAREGERALDTQYF

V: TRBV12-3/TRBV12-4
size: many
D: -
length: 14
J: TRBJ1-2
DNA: TGTGCCAGCAGTATAGGAGGGACCGGCTATGGCTACACCTTC
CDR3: CASSIGGTGYGYTF

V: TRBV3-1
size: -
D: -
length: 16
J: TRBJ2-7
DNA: TGTGCCGGCAGCCAAGATTACCAGGGCAGCTCCTACGAGCAGTACTTC
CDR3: CAGSQDYQGSSYEQYF

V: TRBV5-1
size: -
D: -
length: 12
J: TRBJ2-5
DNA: TGCGCCAGCACCCTGCAGGGAGAGACCCAGTACTTC
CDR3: CASTLQGETQYF

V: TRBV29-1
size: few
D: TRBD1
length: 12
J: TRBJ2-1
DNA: TGCAGCGTGAATACAGGGGGGAATGAGCAGTTCTTC
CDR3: CSVNTGGNEQFF

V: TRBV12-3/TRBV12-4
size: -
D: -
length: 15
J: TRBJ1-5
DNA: TGTGCCAGCAGTTTTGCAGGAGAGAGCAATCAGCCCCAGCATTTT
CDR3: CASSFAGESNQPQHF

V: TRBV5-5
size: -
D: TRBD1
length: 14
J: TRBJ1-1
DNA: TGTGCCAGCAGCTTGGCCGCGGGACAGGGTGAAGCTTTCTTT
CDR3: CASSLAAGQGEAFF

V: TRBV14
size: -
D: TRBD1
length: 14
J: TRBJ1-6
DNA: TGTGCCAGCAGCCGACAGGGTGGTCGTTCACCCCTCCACTTT
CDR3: CASSRQGGRSPLHF

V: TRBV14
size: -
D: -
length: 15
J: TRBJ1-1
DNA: TGTGCCAGCAGCCAGAGGGAGATGAGGAACACTGAAGCTTTCTTT
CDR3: CASSQREMRNTEAFF

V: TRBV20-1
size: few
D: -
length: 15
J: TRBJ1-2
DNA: TGCAGTGCTTCCCGAGACAGTACCAATAACTATGGCTACACCTTC
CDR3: CSASRDSTNNYGYTF

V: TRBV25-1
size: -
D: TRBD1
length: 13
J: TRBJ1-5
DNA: TGTGCCAGCTCTGACAGGGATTATCAGCCCCAGCATTTT
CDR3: CASSDRDYQPQHF

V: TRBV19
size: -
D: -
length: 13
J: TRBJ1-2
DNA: TGTGCCAGTAGTATAAAAAGGGACTATGGCTACACCTTC
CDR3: CASSIKRDYGYTF

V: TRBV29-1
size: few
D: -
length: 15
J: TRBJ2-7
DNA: TGCAGCGTTTTTTCAGAGGGTCGTAACTACAATGAGCAGTACTTC
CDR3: CSVFSEGRNYNEQYF

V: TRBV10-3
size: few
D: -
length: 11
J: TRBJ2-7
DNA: TGTGCCATCAGTGATGACTACGAGCAGTACTTC
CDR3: CAISDDYEQYF

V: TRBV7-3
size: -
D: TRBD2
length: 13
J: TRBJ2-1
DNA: TGTGCCAGCAGCCCCGGGGAGGGGTTTAGGCAGTTCTTC
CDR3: CASSPGEGFRQFF

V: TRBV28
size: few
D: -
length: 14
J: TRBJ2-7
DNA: TGTGCCAGCAGTTTATTTCAGGAACGCTACGAGCAGTACTTC
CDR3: CASSLFQERYEQYF

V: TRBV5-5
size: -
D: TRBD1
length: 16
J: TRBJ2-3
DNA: TGTGCCAGCAGCGCATTACAGGGGGAATTCTCAGATACGCAGTATTTT
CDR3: CASSALQGEFSDTQYF

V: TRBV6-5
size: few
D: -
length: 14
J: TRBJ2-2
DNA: TGTGCCAGCAGTTACACGACTAGTGTGGGGGAGCTGTTTTTT
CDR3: CASSYTTSVGELFF

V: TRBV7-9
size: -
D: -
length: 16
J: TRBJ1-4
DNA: TGTGCCAGCAGCTCTCTTCCGATGGGTCTCGGGGAAAAACTGTTTTTT
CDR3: CASSSLPMGLGEKLFF

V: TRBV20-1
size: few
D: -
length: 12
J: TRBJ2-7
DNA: TGCAGTGCTCCCCCGGTAGGCTACGAGCAGTACTTC
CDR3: CSAPPVGYEQYF

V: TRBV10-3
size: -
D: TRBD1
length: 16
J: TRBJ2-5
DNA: TGTGCCATCAGTGAGGGGACAGGGGGTTCCACGGAGACCCAGTACTTC
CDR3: CAISEGTGGSTETQYF

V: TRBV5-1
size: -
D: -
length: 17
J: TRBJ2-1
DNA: TGCGCCAGCGGCTTGGTCGGTTGGCGGGGAAGACACAATGAGCAGTTCTTC
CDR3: CASGLVGWRGRHNEQFF

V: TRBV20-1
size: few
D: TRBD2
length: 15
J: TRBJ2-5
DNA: TGCAGTGCCACCCACCCCGGGACTAGCGGGGAGACCCAGTACTTC
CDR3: CSATHPGTSGETQYF

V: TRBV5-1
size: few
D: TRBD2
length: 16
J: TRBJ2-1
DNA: TGCGCCAGCAGCGCAGCTAGCGGGAGGGTCGGCAATGAGCAGTTCTTC
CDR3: CASSAASGRVGNEQFF

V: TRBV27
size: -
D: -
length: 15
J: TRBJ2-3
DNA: TGTGCCAGCAGTTTAAGGAGGTTTTTGACAGATACGCAGTATTTT
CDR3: CASSLRRFLTDTQYF

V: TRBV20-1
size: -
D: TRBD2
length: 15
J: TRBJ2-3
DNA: TGCAGTGCTCATTCGACTAGCGGGAGCACAGATACGCAGTATTTT
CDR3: CSAHSTSGSTDTQYF

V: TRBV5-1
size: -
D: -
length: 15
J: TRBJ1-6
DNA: TGCGCCAGCAGCTTGGTCGGAGGGGAGGCTTCACCCCTCCACTTT
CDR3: CASSLVGGEASPLHF

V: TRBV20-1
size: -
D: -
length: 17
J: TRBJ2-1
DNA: TGCAGTGCTAGAGATCAGGAGGACATGAGCTCCTACAATGAGCAGTTCTTC
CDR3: CSARDQEDMSSYNEQFF

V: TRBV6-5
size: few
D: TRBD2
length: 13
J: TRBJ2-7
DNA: TGTGCCAGCCAAACTAGCGGTACCTACGAGCAGTACTTC
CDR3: CASQTSGTYEQYF

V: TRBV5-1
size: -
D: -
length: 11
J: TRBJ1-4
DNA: TGCGCCAGCAGCTTGGGGGCCCAACTGTTTTTT
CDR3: CASSLGAQLFF

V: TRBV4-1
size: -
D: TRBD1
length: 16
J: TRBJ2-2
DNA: TGCGCCAGCACTCCCGGGACAGGGGCACTCACCGGGGAGCTGTTTTTT
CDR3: CASTPGTGALTGELFF

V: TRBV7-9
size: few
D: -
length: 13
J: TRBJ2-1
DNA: TGTGCCAGCAGCCAAACGGGAATAACTGAGCAGTTCTTC
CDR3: CASSQTGITEQFF

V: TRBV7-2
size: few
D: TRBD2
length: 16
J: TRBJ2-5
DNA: TGTGCCAGCAGCCCCTCCGGGACTAGCGGCCCAGGGACCCAGTACTTC
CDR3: CASSPSGTSGPGTQYF

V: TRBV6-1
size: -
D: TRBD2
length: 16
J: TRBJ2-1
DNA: TGTGCCAGCAGTGTAGCCGGGACTAGCGTATACAATGAGCAGTTCTTC
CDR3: CASSVAGTSVYNEQFF

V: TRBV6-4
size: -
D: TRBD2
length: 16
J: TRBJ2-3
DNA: TGTGCCAGCAGTGACTCCCCACGAGCGGGAGTTGATACGCAGTATTTT
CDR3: CASSDSPRAGVDTQYF

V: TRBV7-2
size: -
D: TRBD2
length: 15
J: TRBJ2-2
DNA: TGTGCCAGCAGGCGGGGGGCCCAGAACACCGGGGAGCTGTTTTTT
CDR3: CASRRGAQNTGELFF

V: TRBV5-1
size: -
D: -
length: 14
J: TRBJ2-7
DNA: TGCGCCGGAAAAAGGGATCATTCCTACAATGAGCAGTACTTC
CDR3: CAGKRDHSYNEQYF